This T cell receptor (beta chain) was retrieved from a study of CD8 T cells in Susac syndrome. The sample holds one count of this clonotype. An input of about 0.5 to 1 ug of RNA was subjected to reverse transcription using random hexamers. TCR beta CDR3 was amplified by immunoSEQ multiplex PCR. This amplification extended across 54 Vbeta and 13 Jbeta segments. TCRdb used MiXCR to reprocess the immunoSEQ multiplex PCR reads, holding one entry per CDR3 protein. This table has about 76,000 distinct CDR3 sequences, roughly 90% appearing once. The CDR3 runs 15 residues. Per the germline V gene, CDR1 is SGHTA and CDR2 is FQGNSA. Trimming removed 1 base from V and 1 base from J, with 10 bases in between.

The clonotype comes from a human donor with multiple sclerosis. The V call is TRBV7-2, the J call TRBJ2-5; D may be TRBD1 or TRBD2 (5 bases each). The sequencing input was CD8+ T cells from PBMCs. The CDR3 reads CASSLVGETQETQYF. CDR3 coding DNA: TGTGCCAGCAGCTTAGTAGGGGAGACCCAAGAGACCCAGTACTTC.